This TCR beta chain was identified in a study of T cell responses to AZD1222 COVID-19 vaccine. Assay: immunoSEQ multiplex PCR; the TCRdb copy retains only in-frame clones and omits some. The sample lists 150,000 to 200,000 clones, 85% to 90% seen once, with 6.9% in the top ten. The sample holds a few counts of this clone. Its antigen remains unknown. Overall study results and limits: Along spike, vaccine-associated CD4 TCRs were found throughout, with dominance at 160-218 and 743-854. At baseline, just a handful of AZD1222 recipients tested seropositive. Epitopes outside B.1.351 and B.1.1.7 mutated regions reportedly drew nearly half of spike TCRs. Repertoire collection took place solely once the T cell response had peaked.

Germline V gene data show CDR1 as MNHEY and CDR2 as SVGAGI. This CDR3 is built from 13 residues. Trimming left V 10 bases short and J 5 bases short, with 17 bases between. This receptor was taken from an adult in good health. The source was peripheral blood, collected on day 0 of AZD1222 vaccination. V and J are TRBV6-5 and TRBJ2-5; D remains ambiguous. The DNA of the CDR3 is TGTGCCACCGCCTATCTCGGGCGGGAGACCCAGTACTTC. This codes for CATAYLGRETQYF.